This TCR beta chain was sequenced during a study of T cells in Graves' hyperthyroidism and ophthalmopathy (dated 2019 in TCRdb). Broadly, across the study: Peripheral blood samples were taken at initial diagnosis, before any treatment was given. To identify distinguishing TCR V-J signatures, a discovery cohort of some 99 patients was used, comprising 43 with Graves' ophthalmopathy and approximately 58 with stable Graves' hyperthyroidism. Prospective prediction of ophthalmopathy was tested in an independent validation cohort consisting of roughly 19 hyperthyroidism patients and approximately 16 patients who later progressed to ophthalmopathy. The approximately 98 discovery patients were randomly divided into training and test sets at a 7:3 ratio. In about 6 Graves' hyperthyroidism patients, the study also compared T-cell repertoires from thyroid tissue with T-cell repertoires from blood. After blood sampling, hyperthyroidism patients were treated with methimazole at a starting dose of 30 mg daily, and ophthalmopathy patients were treated with high-dose intravenous methylprednisolone. The paper reports TCR Vbeta CDR3 sequencing of over 120 peripheral blood samples: around 45 ophthalmopathy, fewer than 80 hyperthyroidism and approximately 17 progressor patients.

The hyperthyroidism patients were between 18 and 65 years old and newly diagnosed, with a disease duration of less than 2 months. Exclusion was applied to patients with uncontrolled infections, other autoimmune diseases, pregnancy or lactation. Diagnoses relied on clinical symptoms, serum thyroxine and TRAb, thyroid ultrasound and orbital computed tomography. For progressor patients, blood was drawn at the first diagnosis of hyperthyroidism, before any ophthalmopathy symptoms had appeared. PBMCs were separated from 10 ml of fresh peripheral blood using Ficoll-Paque density gradient centrifugation. Progressor patients were defined as those initially diagnosed with Graves' hyperthyroidism in whom ophthalmopathy developed during follow-up. Trizol reagent was used to extract total RNA, and RNA quality was then checked on an Agilent 2100 Bioanalyzer. This clonotype showed up many times. Its antigen is still unknown. No base-level quality is on record; no much larger clone is a single base apart.

The germline V gene (reference sequence) sets CDR1 to MNHEY and CDR2 to SMNVEV. V is reduced by 5 bases and J by 2 bases, leaving a spacing of 16 bases between them. The CDR3 measures 15 amino acids from cysteine to phenylalanine. Kept here is only the CDR3 DNA, which spans 45 bases and is read in frame from base 1. Amplification of TCR beta CDR3 regions was carried out from RNA transcripts. For the first round of RT-PCR on the TCR CDR3, the HTBI primer set was used together with the Qiagen OneStep RT-PCR kit. A second multiplex PCR round built the libraries, followed by size selection and purification. The libraries were sequenced on an Illumina HiSeq2000 using paired-end 100 bp reads. Under the source paper's analysis protocol: Raw data were processed with SOAPnuke, discarding reads with adapters, uncalled bases, mean Phred below 15, or no exact constant-primer or identifier match. COPE v1.2.5 was used to merge high-quality paired reads, and clonotypes were defined as unique nucleotide sequences. Clonotypes were aligned to IMGT TRBV, TRBD and TRBJ reference segments using MiTCR v1.1. The analysis included only V-J combinations with a frequency above 0.0001, which together covered 99% to 99.2% of the repertoires. The TCS score was defined as the ratio of F50 (clonal expansion) to E x V (chaos), calculated using BLOSUM62-based TCRdist between CDR3 peptides within each V-J. Welch's t-statistics and random forest reduced roughly 500 V-J features to 10 to 15, which were used in a naive Bayes classifier (R e1071). Using fastp at Q25 and MiXCR, TCRdb reprocessed the public reads and kept productive beta chains. CDR3 protein duplicates are merged, each entry listing the most common genes and DNA. TCRdb, not the original authors, processed these V and J calls. The sample table holds a few hundred thousand distinct CDR3 sequences, of which around 14% were seen once. The ten most abundant clones make up about a quarter of the sample.

On the study overall, not on this receptor specifically: Most expanded thyroid clonotypes (frequency above 0.001) were also found in blood, which suggests that blood repertoires may mirror thyroid immune responses. No statistical method was used to fix the sample size in advance, and group allocation was not hidden from the investigators. In validation, the model predicted progression to ophthalmopathy a median of around 6.5 months before onset, with over 60% sensitivity and roughly 73% specificity. Ophthalmopathy was separated from stable hyperthyroidism by a 13 V-J signature model, with 85% to 90% sensitivity and about 81% specificity obtained in cross-validation and 80%/75% obtained in testing.

The rearranged segments are TRBV27 and TRBJ2-7; the D gene cannot be named for sure. Specimen: blood. The TCR comes from a woman aged 18-29 years with Graves' hyperthyroidism that later progressed to Graves' ophthalmopathy. This receptor has the CDR3 CASSPLPLGAYEQYF. The DNA sequence is TGTGCCAGCAGTCCTCTACCGCTGGGTGCCTACGAGCAGTACTTC.